This TCR beta chain came from a study of OX40 agonist ivuxolimab in advanced cancers. Study in general: Treatment of patients was with ivuxolimab, an agonistic anti-OX40 (CD134) antibody. Those treated in dose escalation had hepatocellular carcinoma, melanoma, renal cell cancer or head and neck cancer.

Some clones are missing from TCRdb's copy, which holds only in-frame ones; the method was immunoSEQ multiplex PCR. This table holds fewer than 20,000 clones, around 81% found once. With V trimmed by 0 bases and J by 7 bases, 8 bases remained unmatched. CDR1 SQVTM and CDR2 ANQGSEA come from the germline V gene. The CDR3 loop spans 17 amino acids. V is TRBV29-1 and J is TRBJ2-2; 13 bases are a match to TRBD2. The TCR sequence derives from an adult with an advanced solid tumor such as melanoma, head and neck, liver or kidney cancer. This specimen consisted of CD4+ or CD8+ T cells sorted from blood, obtained in a trial of the OX40 agonist ivuxolimab. This chain's CDR3 is CSVEDQTSGRAFGELFF. The CDR3 DNA reads as TGCAGCGTTGAAGACCAAACTAGCGGGAGGGCCTTCGGGGAGCTGTTTTTT.